Below, 26 T cell receptor beta chains from the same sample are listed, as sequenced in a study of T cells in Graves' hyperthyroidism and ophthalmopathy. Amplification of TCR beta CDR3 regions was performed using RNA transcripts as template. The HTBI primer set served for first-round RT-PCR of the TCR CDR3. One entry per CDR3 protein results from TCRdb running MiXCR on the multiplex PCR reads. The sample has 370,000 or so distinct CDR3 sequences; roughly 25% are singletons. The sample consisted of blood. These TCRs come from a man in his fifties with Graves' hyperthyroidism.

This clonotype was observed a few times. This chain links TRBV12-3 or TRBV12-4 with TRBJ2-1, with D tentatively TRBD1 or TRBD2 (6 bases each). V dropped 7 bases and J dropped 11 bases, with 18 bases sitting between them. The CDR3 is 13 residues long. CDR3 in amino acids: CASTRGPPGKQFF. CDR3 bases: TGTGCCAGCACCCGGGGGCCCCCGGGTAAGCAGTTCTTC.

The rearrangement uses TRBV20-1 and TRBJ2-5; tentatively, D is TRBD2 (5 bases). The CDR3 is 12 amino acids. CDR1 DFQATT and CDR2 SNEGSKA come from the germline V gene (reference sequence). CDR3 sequence reads: CRLRAVQETQYF. CDR3 sequence (DNA): TGCAGGTTGCGGGCAGTTCAAGAGACCCAGTACTTC.

This chain links TRBV7-3 with TRBJ2-3; 10 bases map to TRBD2. CDR1 and CDR2 (germline): SGHTA, FQGTGA. V shed 0 bases, J shed 2 bases, and the junction held 5 bases outside the gene matches. This CDR3 has 17 amino acids. The CDR3 loop reads CASSLTFTSGDTDTQYF. The DNA of the CDR3 is TGTGCCAGCAGCTTAACGTTTACTAGCGGGGACACAGATACGCAGTATTTT.

A few counts support this clonotype. This chain connects TRBV7-9 to TRBJ2-7, with TRBD2 identical over 7 bases. The CDR3 has 15 residues. Trimming at V came to 6 bases and at J to 2 bases, leaving 10 bases not matched to a gene. CDR1 and CDR2 from the germline V gene are SEHNR and FQNEAQ (reference sequence). CDR3 loop: CASRYGTAGAYEQYF. CDR3 bases: TGTGCCAGCAGGTACGGGACGGCGGGGGCCTACGAGCAGTACTTC. Variable domain in full (rest from reference TRBV7-9 and TRBJ2-7): DTGVSQNPRHKITKRGQNVTFRCDPISEHNRLYWYRQTLGQGPEFLTYFQNEAQLEKSRLLSDRFSAERPKGSFSTLEIQRTEQGDSAMYLCASRYGTAGAYEQYFGPGTRLTVT.

CDR3 bases: TGCAGCGCTCGACTGGGCTGGAAACACGAGCAGTACTTC. It translates to CSARLGWKHEQYF. The V call is TRBV29-1, the J call TRBJ2-7; D is ambiguous. Germline V gives CDR1 SQVTM, CDR2 ANQGSEA. Trimming pared 7 bases from V and 5 bases from J, leaving 18 bases between. CDR3 length: 13 residues.

This clonotype was seen at least ten times. This chain joins TRBV3-1 and TRBJ1-3; D is uncertain. The CDR3 covers 16 residues. V shed 1 base and J shed 3 bases, with 13 bases lying between them. CDR1 LGHDT and CDR2 YNNKEL come from the germline V gene (reference sequence). The CDR3 bases are TGTGCCAGCAGCCAAGTCGGGCAGTTGAGTGGAAACACCATATATTTT. Amino acid sequence: CASSQVGQLSGNTIYF. Full variable domain (outside the CDR3, taken from reference TRBV3-1 and TRBJ1-3): DTAVSQTPKYLVTQMGNDKSIKCEQNLGHDTMYWYKQDSKKFLKIMFSYNNKELIINETVPNRFSPKSPDKAHLNLHINSLELGDSAVYFCASSQVGQLSGNTIYFGEGSWLTVV.

The table lists this clonotype with a few counts. The V call is TRBV20-1, the J call TRBJ2-7; tentatively, D is TRBD2 (7 bases). Germline V gene sequence: CDR1 DFQATT, CDR2 SNEGSKA (reference sequence). This CDR3 contains 15 residues. V was trimmed by 0 bases and J by 0 bases, leaving 12 bases between them. CDR3 loop: CSARDRGASSYEQYF. The CDR3 DNA is TGCAGTGCTAGAGATCGGGGGGCTTCCTCCTACGAGCAGTACTTC.

The genes are TRBV24-1 and TRBJ2-3, with unresolved D. CDR3 length equals 14 residues. Germline CDR1 and CDR2: KGHDR and SFDVKD. Trimming stripped 7 bases from V and 6 bases from J, with 16 bases between. Here the CDR3 DNA reads TGTGCCACCAGCCAGGCCTCTCGGCGGGATACGCAGTATTTT. Its translation is CATSQASRRDTQYF.

This chain links TRBV27 with TRBJ2-5; 7 bases are a match to TRBD1. Germline V lookup: CDR1 MNHEY, CDR2 SMNVEV (reference sequence). CDR3 length: 15 amino acids. V was pared by 6 bases and J by 5 bases, with 12 bases of the junction left unmatched. The CDR3 reads CASSYRQGREETQYF. The CDR3 DNA sequence: TGTGCCAGCAGCTACCGACAGGGAAGAGAGGAGACCCAGTACTTC.

Concerning this clonotype: The junction departs from the called germline gene at one end, perhaps through a read error. The rearrangement uses TRBV19 and TRBJ2-3; D possibly matches TRBD1 or TRBD2 (6 bases each). The CDR3 runs to 17 residues. Germline-derived CDR1 and CDR2 are LNHDA and SQIVND (reference sequence). In DNA, the CDR3 is TGTGCCGGTAGTGTCAAAACGGGGGCTATATCTCCAGATACGCAGTATTTT. Amino acids: CAGSVKTGAISPDTQYF.

CDR3 in amino acids: CASSIWANTYEQYF. The CDR3 nucleotides are TGTGCCAGTAGTATATGGGCGAACACCTACGAGCAGTACTTC. This chain connects TRBV19 to TRBJ2-7, with D hard to call. With 2 bases removed from V and 2 bases from J, the gap between germline ends came to 10 bases. The CDR3 contains 14 residues. The germline V gene encodes CDR1 LNHDA and CDR2 SQIVND (reference sequence).

This clonotype was seen a few times. This chain connects TRBV16 to TRBJ1-1; weak D call: TRBD1 (5 bases). Germline loops: CDR1 KGHSY, CDR2 FQNENV. V lost 2 bases, J lost 5 bases, and 9 bases lay in between. The CDR3 consists of 13 residues. CDR3 DNA: TGTGCCAGCAGCCAAGGCTGGGGGACTGAAGCTTTCTTT. The encoded protein is CASSQGWGTEAFF.

This clonotype was detected many times. V gene TRBV12-3 or TRBV12-4 combines with J gene TRBJ1-2, with 8 bases lining up with TRBD1. The CDR3 has 14 residues. Trimming at V came to 4 bases and at J to 7 bases, leaving 8 bases not matched to a gene. The CDR3 DNA sequence: TGTGCCAGCAGTTCAGGACAGGGCGTTGCTGGCTACACCTTC. Protein sequence: CASSSGQGVAGYTF.

This clonotype showed up just a few times. The rearrangement joins TRBV2 to TRBJ1-6; 8 bases are a match to TRBD1. Trimming at V came to 0 bases and at J to 8 bases, leaving 9 bases not matched to a gene. The CDR3 is 17 residues long. The V gene's germline CDR1 is SNHLY and CDR2 FYNNEI. Here the CDR3 DNA reads TGTGCCAGCAGTGAAGCCGTGGACAGGGTCATTTATTCACCCCTCCACTTT. Its protein product is CASSEAVDRVIYSPLHF.

The rearrangement joins TRBV10-3 to TRBJ2-6, with TRBD2 matching 9 bases. With 7 bases clipped from V and 2 bases from J, the junction kept 9 bases outside the gene matches. CDR1 is ENHRY and CDR2 is SYGVKD in the germline V gene. The CDR3 runs to 17 residues. CDR3 sequence: CAIKSVAGVAGANVLTF. DNA for the CDR3: TGTGCCATCAAGTCCGTAGCGGGAGTCGCTGGGGCCAACGTCCTGACTTTC.

The chain recombines TRBV9 with TRBJ1-1; weak D call: TRBD1 (6 bases). The germline V gene encodes CDR1 SGDLS and CDR2 YYNGEE. V was cut by 4 bases and J by 3 bases, with 13 bases left in between. The CDR3 runs 14 residues. As DNA, the CDR3 is TGTGCCAGCAGCCCGCCCAACAGGGACACTGAAGCTTTCTTT. This encodes CASSPPNRDTEAFF.

With regard to this clonotype: Germline and junction disagree at one end, which may indicate a read error. V usage is TRBV7-2 and J usage is TRBJ2-1; 10 positions agree with TRBD2. The CDR3 sequence is 15 residues long. Germline V gives CDR1 SGHTA, CDR2 FQGNSA. As DNA, the CDR3 is TGTGCCAGCAGCTTAGGGGCTAGCGGGAGTAGTGAGCAGCTCTTC. Translating gives CASSLGASGSSEQLF.

This clonotype was found many times. The chain uses TRBV11-3 and TRBJ2-1; possibly TRBD2 for D (6 bases). The germline V and J ends were trimmed by 1 base and 9 bases, with 13 bases remaining between them. The V gene's germline CDR1 is SGHNT and CDR2 YENEEA. This CDR3 has 14 amino acids. The CDR3: CASSLVGSIPEQFF. The CDR3 DNA reads as TGTGCCAGCAGCTTAGTCGGGAGTATTCCTGAGCAGTTCTTC.

This clonotype was observed a handful of times. The gene calls are TRBV7-9 and TRBJ1-1; a possible D gene is TRBD1 (5 bases). The CDR3 length is 15 residues. V lost 0 bases and J 3 bases, leaving 11 bases between the germline ends. Germline V gives CDR1 SEHNR, CDR2 FQNEAQ (reference sequence). The CDR3 sequence is CASSLAEGTHTEAFF. The CDR3 bases are TGTGCCAGCAGCTTAGCTGAGGGGACCCACACTGAAGCTTTCTTT.

V and J are TRBV29-1 and TRBJ2-1; TRBD2 matches at 8 bases. Looked up from germline, CDR1 is SQVTM and CDR2 is ANQGSEA. CDR3 length: 13 residues. CDR3 sequence reads: CTGAGGPKNEQFF. The CDR3 DNA reads TGCACCGGGGCGGGAGGCCCGAAGAATGAGCAGTTCTTC.

This clonotype was detected ten times or more. This chain connects TRBV29-1 to TRBJ1-1; no reliable D call. This CDR3 has 11 amino acids. Germline CDR1 and CDR2: SQVTM and ANQGSEA. V shed 4 bases and J shed 4 bases, with 7 bases lying between them. The chain's CDR3 is CSVAGSTEAFF. CDR3 DNA sequence: TGCAGCGTTGCCGGGAGCACTGAAGCTTTCTTT.

The chain combines TRBV24-1 with TRBJ2-2; TRBD2 agrees at 9 bases. CDR1 and CDR2 (germline): KGHDR, SFDVKD. Unmatched junction bases numbered 6, after V lost 6 bases and J lost 2 bases. The CDR3 spans 16 residues. DNA for the CDR3: TGTGCCACCAGTCAACTGGGGACTAGCAACACCGGGGAGCTGTTTTTT. This sequence encodes CATSQLGTSNTGELFF.

This clonotype appeared a few times. The J gene is TRBJ2-1, the V gene TRBV2, with TRBD2 matching 14 bases. The trim removed 6 bases at V and 0 bases at J, leaving 7 bases unmatched. This CDR3 spans 18 amino acids. Germline loops: CDR1 SNHLY, CDR2 FYNNEI. The CDR3 loop is CASRKGLAGVASYNEQFF. The CDR3 nucleotides read TGTGCCAGCAGGAAGGGACTAGCGGGAGTTGCCTCCTACAATGAGCAGTTCTTC. The whole variable domain, filled in from reference TRBV2 and TRBJ2-1, reads EPEVTQTPSHQVTQMGQEVILRCVPISNHLYFYWYRQILGQKVEFLVSFYNNEISEKSEIFDDQFSVERPDGSNFTLKIRSTKLEDSAMYFCASRKGLAGVASYNEQFFGPGTRLTVL.

This rearrangement joins TRBV7-9 to TRBJ2-1; D gene uncertain. Germline-derived CDR1 and CDR2 are SEHNR and FQNEAQ (reference sequence). The CDR3 loop spans 12 amino acids. Trimming shortened V by 8 bases and J by 9 bases, and 14 bases separated the two germline ends. The CDR3 sequence is CASSFYPGEQFF. The CDR3 DNA sequence: TGTGCCAGCTCGTTTTATCCGGGTGAGCAGTTCTTC.

For this clonotype: It may be a read error: a sequence one base away is much more abundant. V usage is TRBV27 and J usage is TRBJ2-1; D gene unclear. The CDR3 loop spans 14 amino acids. The germline V gene has CDR1 MNHEY and CDR2 SMNVEV (reference sequence). The germline V and J ends were trimmed by 6 bases and 6 bases, with 15 bases remaining between them. CDR3 residues: CASRVGGPCNEQFF. In DNA form, the CDR3 reads TGTGCCAGCAGGGTTGGTGGGCCGTGCAATGAGCAGTTCTTC.

The chain employs TRBV12-3 or TRBV12-4 and TRBJ1-1; D remains ambiguous. The CDR3 loop spans 11 amino acids. Deletions cut 7 bases from V and 9 bases from J, with 12 bases between. In DNA form, the CDR3 reads TGTGCCAGCACCATCAGGTCCCAAGCTTTCTTT. Its translation: CASTIRSQAFF.